This is a list of T cell receptor beta chains from one sample in a study of identical twins. From the 5' RACE reads, TCRdb called clonotypes with MiXCR, one entry per CDR3 protein. The table lists 460,000 or so distinct CDR3 sequences, 13% to 15% of them singletons. These data are also associated with another study on yellow fever vaccine responses in identical twins.

Sequences were obtained from CD4+ T cells sorted from blood. The receptors come from a woman under 30 in good health. Both conserved end residues are part of each CDR3. Each record gives: clone size, D gene, J gene, V gene, CDR3 protein, CDR3 DNA. D genes are given only for firm matches. For some rows the clone size is stated as once, few or many, or as a class when expanded; others skip it.

>few|NA|TRBJ2-4|TRBV5-6
CASSFRGNKNIQYF
TGTGCCAGCAGCTTCCGGGGAAACAAAAACATTCAGTACTTC
>NA|NA|TRBJ2-4|TRBV6-2/TRBV6-3
CASSMTLAKNIQYF
TGTGCCAGCAGCATGACACTAGCCAAAAACATTCAGTACTTC
>few|TRBD1|TRBJ2-1|TRBV6-6
CASSPQGDEQFF
TGTGCCAGCAGTCCTCAGGGGGATGAGCAGTTCTTC
>few|NA|TRBJ1-1|TRBV3-1
CASSHSGKNTEAFF
TGTGCCAGCAGCCACTCGGGGAAGAACACTGAAGCTTTCTTT
>few|TRBD2|TRBJ2-1|TRBV20-1
CSASRATSGRTSSYNEQFF
TGCAGTGCCAGTCGCGCCACTAGCGGGAGGACTAGCTCCTACAATGAGCAGTTCTTC
>few|NA|TRBJ1-1|TRBV18
CASSPIPGDTEAFF
TGTGCCAGCTCACCAATCCCCGGCGACACTGAAGCTTTCTTT
>NA|TRBD2|TRBJ2-1|TRBV14
CASRRLAGGPGNEQFF
TGTGCCAGCAGACGACTAGCGGGAGGGCCAGGGAATGAGCAGTTCTTC
>NA|NA|TRBJ2-3|TRBV7-7
CASSLEGYSTDTQYF
TGTGCTAGCAGCTTAGAGGGGTATAGCACAGATACGCAGTATTTT
>NA|NA|TRBJ2-1|TRBV9
CASSTAQGYNEQFF
TGTGCCAGCAGCACCGCACAGGGATACAATGAGCAGTTCTTC
>NA|TRBD2|TRBJ2-5|TRBV12-3/TRBV12-4
CASSGLAGGPETQYF
TGTGCCAGCAGTGGACTAGCGGGGGGACCAGAGACCCAGTACTTC
>NA|NA|TRBJ2-2|TRBV5-1
CASSLKLQGANTGELFF
TGCGCCAGCAGCTTGAAGTTACAGGGTGCGAACACCGGGGAGCTGTTTTTT
>NA|TRBD1|TRBJ2-4|TRBV24-1
CATSDTGQLAKNIQYF
TGTGCCACCAGTGACACGGGACAGCTAGCCAAAAACATTCAGTACTTC
>NA|NA|TRBJ2-3|TRBV5-1
CASSLAQGPSTDTQYF
TGCGCCAGCAGCTTGGCCCAGGGGCCTAGCACAGATACGCAGTATTTT
>few|TRBD1|TRBJ2-1|TRBV7-9
CASSPTLGQGDDNEQFF
TGTGCCAGCAGCCCGACCTTGGGACAGGGGGACGACAATGAGCAGTTCTTC
>NA|TRBD2|TRBJ2-7|TRBV9
CASSVWTSGIYEQYF
TGTGCCAGCAGCGTATGGACTAGCGGCATCTACGAGCAGTACTTC
>NA|NA|TRBJ2-7|TRBV4-3
CASSQELGPYEQYF
TGCGCCAGCAGCCAAGAACTAGGACCCTACGAGCAGTACTTC
>many|TRBD1|TRBJ1-5|TRBV6-1
CASRGTGAGPQHF
TGTGCCAGCAGGGGGACAGGGGCCGGGCCCCAGCATTTT
>NA|NA|TRBJ1-2|TRBV10-2
CASSPDGIGGYTF
TGCGCCAGCAGCCCTGACGGGATAGGTGGCTACACCTTC
>NA|TRBD1|TRBJ2-1|TRBV5-1
CASSSADRKLNEQFF
TGCGCCAGCAGCTCCGCGGACAGGAAACTCAATGAGCAGTTCTTC
>NA|NA|TRBJ2-3|TRBV11-2
CASSLFIGRRTDTQYF
TGTGCCAGCAGCTTATTTATAGGGCGGCGCACAGATACGCAGTATTTT